Listed below are T cell receptor beta chains from one sample, sequenced in a study of T cell repertoires in ileal Crohn's disease. Sequencing was performed with immunoSEQ multiplex PCR; in TCRdb, only in-frame clones are kept and a portion is missing. The sample consists of about 970 clones, around 83% of them appearing once. The sequenced sample consisted of ileal tissue. Receptors were obtained from an adult with Crohn's disease. Each CDR3 is given with its conserved first and last residue. Fields, in order: D gene, V gene, J gene, CDR3 protein, CDR3 DNA. D genes are given only for firm matches.

D gene: TRBD2
V gene: TRBV5-4
J gene: TRBJ2-1
CDR3 protein: CASSLDSGGAGNEQFF
CDR3 DNA: TGTGCCAGCAGCTTGGACAGCGGGGGGGCCGGGAATGAGCAGTTCTTC

D gene: TRBD1
V gene: TRBV2
J gene: TRBJ1-3
CDR3 protein: CASRDRANTIYF
CDR3 DNA: TGTGCCAGCAGGGACAGGGCCAACACCATATATTTT

D gene: .
V gene: TRBV6-1
J gene: TRBJ1-1
CDR3 protein: CASFAGEITEAFF
CDR3 DNA: TGTGCCAGCTTTGCGGGAGAGATCACTGAAGCTTTCTTT

D gene: .
V gene: TRBV14
J gene: TRBJ1-4
CDR3 protein: CASSVLERGTNEKLFF
CDR3 DNA: TGTGCCAGCAGCGTGCTCGAGAGGGGGACTAATGAAAAACTGTTTTTT

D gene: TRBD2
V gene: TRBV7-2
J gene: TRBJ2-3
CDR3 protein: CASSSRGSGADTQYF
CDR3 DNA: TGTGCCAGCAGCTCCCGGGGTAGCGGGGCAGATACGCAGTATTTT

D gene: .
V gene: TRBV2
J gene: TRBJ1-2
CDR3 protein: CASSEGQVYGYTF
CDR3 DNA: TGTGCCAGCAGTGAAGGGCAGGTCTATGGCTACACCTTC

D gene: .
V gene: TRBV19
J gene: TRBJ1-4
CDR3 protein: CASSPGARGKLFF
CDR3 DNA: TGTGCCAGTAGTCCGGGAGCTCGGGGAAAACTGTTTTTT

D gene: TRBD1
V gene: TRBV5-4
J gene: TRBJ1-3
CDR3 protein: CASSSMDRGRNTIYF
CDR3 DNA: TGTGCCAGCAGCTCCATGGACAGGGGAAGAAACACCATATATTTT

D gene: .
V gene: TRBV7-3
J gene: TRBJ2-3
CDR3 protein: CASSSTGRDTQYF
CDR3 DNA: TGTGCCAGCAGCTCGACTGGAAGGGATACGCAGTATTTT

D gene: .
V gene: TRBV30
J gene: TRBJ1-5
CDR3 protein: CAWSVWGGNQPQHF
CDR3 DNA: TGTGCCTGGAGTGTATGGGGGGGCAATCAGCCCCAGCATTTT

D gene: TRBD1
V gene: TRBV7-8
J gene: TRBJ2-1
CDR3 protein: CASSSSGGRNEQFF
CDR3 DNA: TGTGCCAGCAGCTCATCAGGGGGCCGGAATGAGCAGTTCTTC